Below, 20 T cell receptor beta chains from the same sample are listed, as sequenced in a study of blood T cell repertoires in COVID-19. Repertoires were generated with immunoSEQ multiplex PCR, while TCRdb's copy carries only in-frame clones and drops some. Here the sample spans about 180,000 clones, approximately 80% being singletons. Material: PBMCs or T cells enriched from blood (not recorded which). These receptors originate from a man in his fifties or sixties who had been exposed to COVID-19.

This chain links TRBV19 with TRBJ2-2; 10 bases match TRBD2. This CDR3 is built from 16 residues. Germline V gene lookup returns CDR1 LNHDA and CDR2 SQIVND (reference sequence). V shed 3 bases, J shed 1 base, and the junction held 2 bases outside the gene matches. CDR3 in DNA: TGTGCCAGTAGTATCCCTAGCGGGAGGAACACCGGGGAGCTGTTTTTT. This sequence encodes CASSIPSGRNTGELFF.

The chain couples TRBV25-1 to TRBJ1-1; no definite D call. This CDR3 is built from 16 residues. Germline lookup yields CDR1 MGHDK and CDR2 SYGVNS. Trimming stripped 0 bases from V and 5 bases from J, with 16 bases between. The CDR3 DNA sequence: TGTGCCAGCAGTGAATATATTCTTGCAGGCGGGACTGAAGCTTTCTTT. Translated, it gives CASSEYILAGGTEAFF.

V gene TRBV29-1 combines with J gene TRBJ2-7, with D possibly being TRBD2 (6 bases). Germline loops: CDR1 SQVTM, CDR2 ANQGSEA. The ends were cut back, 3 bases at V and 5 bases at J, with 20 bases in the middle. This CDR3 spans 15 amino acids. The chain's CDR3 is CSVDREEGGGHEQYF. CDR3 nucleotides: TGCAGCGTTGATAGGGAGGAGGGAGGCGGCCACGAGCAGTACTTC.

This clone was recorded once. The chain is built from TRBV5-1 and TRBJ2-5, with 8 positions matching TRBD1. The length of the CDR3 is 15 residues. Germline V gene data show CDR1 as SGHRS and CDR2 as YFSETQ. J was trimmed by 1 base and V by 0 bases; bases with no gene match: 2. This CDR3 is CASSLGDRGQETQYF. For the CDR3, the DNA is TGCGCCAGCAGCTTGGGAGACAGGGGCCAAGAGACCCAGTACTTC. Complete variable domain (other parts from reference TRBV5-1 and TRBJ2-5): KAGVTQTPRYLIKTRGQQVTLSCSPISGHRSVSWYQQTPGQGLQFLFEYFSETQRNKGNFPGRFSGRQFSNSRSEMNVSTLELGDSALYLCASSLGDRGQETQYFGPGTRLLVL.

DNA of the CDR3: TGTGCCAGCAGCGTAGCAGGTAATCAGCCCCAGCATTTT. This codes for CASSVAGNQPQHF. The V and J genes are TRBV9 and TRBJ1-5; no clear D gene. V lost 0 bases, J lost 4 bases, and 5 bases lay in between. This CDR3 has 13 amino acids. Germline CDR1 and CDR2: SGDLS and YYNGEE.

This clone was observed once. The chain links TRBV7-2 to TRBJ2-2, with TRBD2 matching over 11 bases. V shed 5 bases, J shed 0 bases, and the junction held 2 bases outside the gene matches. This CDR3 is 16 amino acids long. The germline gives CDR1 SGHTA, CDR2 FQGNSA. In DNA form, the CDR3 reads TGTGCCAGCAGCCAGACTAGCGGGACGAACACCGGGGAGCTGTTTTTT. It is translated as CASSQTSGTNTGELFF. Variable domain in full (rest from reference TRBV7-2 and TRBJ2-2): GAGVSQSPSNKVTEKGKDVELRCDPISGHTALYWYRQSLGQGLEFLIYFQGNSAPDKSGLPSDRFSAERTGGSVSTLTIQRTQQEDSAVYLCASSQTSGTNTGELFFGEGSRLTVL.

V gene TRBV7-2 combines with J gene TRBJ1-5, with a weak D call TRBD1 (5 bases). Looked up from germline, CDR1 is SGHTA and CDR2 is FQGNSA. The CDR3 consists of 15 residues. The V and J ends lost 4 bases and 4 bases respectively, with 14 bases between them. CDR3 coding DNA: TGTGCCAGCAGCTGGGAGGGACTTTCGAATCAGCCCCAGCATTTT. Its protein product is CASSWEGLSNQPQHF.

This chain uses TRBV19 with TRBJ2-7; 9 bases align to TRBD1. Germline assignment: CDR1 LNHDA and CDR2 SQIVND (reference sequence). The J segment lost 0 bases and the V segment lost 8 bases, leaving 5 bases of the junction unmatched. The length of the CDR3 is 14 residues. CDR3 amino acids: CASSGTGHSYEQYF. The CDR3 DNA is TGTGCCAGTTCCGGGACAGGGCACTCCTACGAGCAGTACTTC.

In nucleotides, the CDR3 is TGTGCCAGCAGCCTTGATAGCGGGAAGAAGACCCAGTACTTC. Translation gives CASSLDSGKKTQYF. The chain combines TRBV5-4 with TRBJ2-5; 8 positions agree with TRBD2. This CDR3 has 14 residues. From germline, CDR1 is SGHNT and CDR2 YYREEE (reference sequence). V dropped 4 bases and J dropped 6; count of bases not matched to a gene: 8.

This clone was seen just once. The chain employs TRBV2 and TRBJ2-1, with 8 bases lining up with TRBD2. After removal of 7 bases from V and 10 bases from J, the junction contained 15 bases not matched to a gene. The CDR3 consists of 15 residues. CDR1 and CDR2 from the germline V gene are SNHLY and FYNNEI. CDR3 nucleotides: TGTGCCAGCACCGTGGCTAGCGGGCTTCTAGGAGAGCAGTTCTTC. Translating it yields CASTVASGLLGEQFF. Full variable domain (outside the CDR3, taken from reference TRBV2 and TRBJ2-1): EPEVTQTPSHQVTQMGQEVILRCVPISNHLYFYWYRQILGQKVEFLVSFYNNEISEKSEIFDDQFSVERPDGSNFTLKIRSTKLEDSAMYFCASTVASGLLGEQFFGPGTRLTVL.

V and J are TRBV6-6 and TRBJ2-1; 15 positions match TRBD2. Losses at the gene ends were 10 bases for V and 9 bases for J; bases not matched to a gene: 10. From germline, CDR1 is MNHNY and CDR2 SVGAGI (reference sequence). The CDR3 runs 15 residues. CDR3 region: CAIRGTSGRMGEQFF. CDR3 nucleotide sequence: TGTGCCATTCGAGGGACTAGCGGGAGGATGGGTGAGCAGTTCTTC.

The V and J genes are TRBV27 and TRBJ2-7; perhaps TRBD2 as D (5 bases). V dropped 8 bases and J dropped 3 bases, with 14 bases sitting between them. The germline V gene has CDR1 MNHEY and CDR2 SMNVEV (reference sequence). The CDR3 length is 13 residues. The CDR3 bases are TGTGCCAGCGGACCGGGATCGATCTACGAGCAGTACTTC. Its translation is CASGPGSIYEQYF.

This chain joins TRBV28 and TRBJ1-5; D gene uncertain. CDR3 size: 14 residues. V was clipped by 4 bases and J by 0 bases, with 7 bases between them. Germline V gene data show CDR1 as MDHEN and CDR2 as SYDVKM. In DNA form, the CDR3 reads TGTGCCAGCAGTTCCTTATATAGCAATCAGCCCCAGCATTTT. Residues: CASSSLYSNQPQHF.

As regards this clone: Relative to the germline gene, one junction end is altered; a read error may explain this. Different DNA sequences within this sample yield the same CDR3. V gene TRBV29-1 combines with J gene TRBJ1-1; D not certain. This CDR3 spans 10 amino acids. Germline CDR1 reads SQVTM; CDR2 reads ANQGSEA. CDR3 loop: CSVEDREAFF. For the CDR3, the DNA is TGCAGCGTCGAAGACCGTGAAGCTTTCTTT.

This clone was observed a single time. The chain couples TRBV28 to TRBJ1-1; no clear D. The CDR3 has 14 residues. Trimming stripped 5 bases from V and 11 bases from J, with 21 bases between. Per germline, CDR1 MDHEN and CDR2 SYDVKM. The CDR3 coding sequence is TGTGCCAGCAGTAAACCTCCCCGGAACCGCGGCGCTTTCTTT. This translates into CASSKPPRNRGAFF. Based on the CDR3 plus reference TRBV28 and TRBJ1-1, the full variable domain is DVKVTQSSRYLVKRTGEKVFLECVQDMDHENMFWYRQDPGLGLRLIYFSYDVKMKEKGDIPEGYSVSREKKERFSLILESASTNQTSMYLCASSKPPRNRGAFFGQGTRLTVV.

V is TRBV5-1 and J is TRBJ1-1; possible D gene TRBD1, 6 bases. Germline assignment: CDR1 SGHRS and CDR2 YFSETQ. The V end lost 0 bases, the J end lost 4 bases, and 10 bases lay between the germline ends. The CDR3 consists of 14 residues. CDR3 residues: CASSLAPGVTEAFF. The CDR3 region has the DNA TGCGCCAGCAGCTTGGCCCCAGGGGTCACTGAAGCTTTCTTT.

The J gene is TRBJ2-7, the V gene TRBV9; D possibly corresponds to TRBD1 (5 bases). The CDR3 runs 14 residues. Germline CDR1 SGDLS, CDR2 YYNGEE. The V end was cut by 0 bases, the J end by 6 bases, with 13 bases between. The CDR3 nucleotides are TGTGCCAGCAGCGTAGCTGCCAGGGTGGGCGAGCAGTACTTC. The encoded protein is CASSVAARVGEQYF.

The J gene is TRBJ1-4, the V gene TRBV5-1, with D perhaps matching TRBD1 (5 bases). CDR3 length: 18 residues. V was clipped by 0 bases and J by 5 bases, with 20 bases between them. Germline assignment: CDR1 SGHRS and CDR2 YFSETQ. CDR3 in amino acids: CASSLDWSPTGLNEKLFF. Here the CDR3 DNA reads TGCGCCAGCAGCTTGGATTGGTCCCCCACAGGATTGAATGAAAAACTGTTTTTT.

This clone has more than one count but fewer than ten. This sequence joins TRBV30 and TRBJ1-2, with D possibly being TRBD1 (6 bases). This CDR3 is 14 amino acids long. Germline CDR1 GTSNPN, CDR2 SVGIG (reference sequence). V was pared by 0 bases and J by 5 bases, with 13 bases between. CDR3 residues: CAWSVRGPTYGYTF. The DNA for the CDR3 is TGTGCCTGGAGTGTGCGGGGGCCCACTTATGGCTACACCTTC.

The V call is TRBV27, the J call TRBJ1-4; D gene unclear. The CDR3 extends over 14 amino acids. Germline V gene data show CDR1 as MNHEY and CDR2 as SMNVEV (reference sequence). V was shortened by 3 bases and J by 8 bases, with 13 bases between the two germline ends. The CDR3 coding sequence is TGTGCCAGCAGTTTGAGGGCGAGACGGGAAAAACTGTTTTTT. Its translation: CASSLRARREKLFF.